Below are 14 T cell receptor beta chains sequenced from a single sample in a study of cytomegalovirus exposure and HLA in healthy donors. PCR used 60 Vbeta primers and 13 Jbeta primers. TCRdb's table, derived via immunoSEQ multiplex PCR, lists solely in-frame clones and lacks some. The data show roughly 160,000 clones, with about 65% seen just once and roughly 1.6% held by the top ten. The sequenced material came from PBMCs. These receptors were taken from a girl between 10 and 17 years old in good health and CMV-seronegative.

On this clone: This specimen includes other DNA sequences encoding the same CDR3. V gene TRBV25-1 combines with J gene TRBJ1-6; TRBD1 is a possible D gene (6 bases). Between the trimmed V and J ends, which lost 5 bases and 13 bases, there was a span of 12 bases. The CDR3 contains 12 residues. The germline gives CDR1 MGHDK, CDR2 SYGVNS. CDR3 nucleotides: TGTGCCAGCAGTTCAGGGGAATCCCCCCTCCACTTT. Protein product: CASSSGESPLHF.

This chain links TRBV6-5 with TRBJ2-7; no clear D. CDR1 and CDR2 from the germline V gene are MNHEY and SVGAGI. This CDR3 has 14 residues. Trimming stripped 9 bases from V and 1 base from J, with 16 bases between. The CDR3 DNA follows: TGTGCCAGTAGCCTCAATACTTGGTCCTACGAGCAGTACTTC. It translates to CASSLNTWSYEQYF.

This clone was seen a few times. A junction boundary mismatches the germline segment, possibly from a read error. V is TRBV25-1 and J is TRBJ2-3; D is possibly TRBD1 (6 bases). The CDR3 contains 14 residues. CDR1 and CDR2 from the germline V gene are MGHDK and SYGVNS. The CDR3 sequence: CATSPGQPTDTQYF. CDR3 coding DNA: TGTGCCACCAGTCCGGGACAACCCACAGATACGCAGTATTTT.

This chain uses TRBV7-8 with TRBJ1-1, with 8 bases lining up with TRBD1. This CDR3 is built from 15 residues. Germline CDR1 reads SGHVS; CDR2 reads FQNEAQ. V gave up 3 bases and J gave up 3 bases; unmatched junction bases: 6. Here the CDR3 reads CASSFQQGVDTEAFF. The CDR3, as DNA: TGTGCCAGCAGCTTCCAACAGGGGGTCGACACTGAAGCTTTCTTT.

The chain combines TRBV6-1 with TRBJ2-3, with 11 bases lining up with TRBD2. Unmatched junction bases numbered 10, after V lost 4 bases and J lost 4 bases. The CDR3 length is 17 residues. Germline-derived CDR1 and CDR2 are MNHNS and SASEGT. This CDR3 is CASSGGPLAGGPDTQYF. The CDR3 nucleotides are TGTGCCAGCAGTGGCGGGCCTTTAGCGGGGGGGCCAGATACGCAGTATTTT.

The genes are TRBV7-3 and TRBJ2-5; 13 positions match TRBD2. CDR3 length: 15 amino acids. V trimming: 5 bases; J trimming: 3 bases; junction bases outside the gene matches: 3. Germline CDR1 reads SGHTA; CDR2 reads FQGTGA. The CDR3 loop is CASSLGLAGEETQYF. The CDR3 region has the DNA TGTGCCAGCAGCCTAGGACTAGCGGGGGAAGAGACCCAGTACTTC.

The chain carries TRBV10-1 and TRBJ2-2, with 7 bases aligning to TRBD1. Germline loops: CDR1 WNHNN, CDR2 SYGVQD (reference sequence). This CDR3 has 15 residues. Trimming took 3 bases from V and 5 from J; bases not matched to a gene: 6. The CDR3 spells CASSEDRAMTGELFF. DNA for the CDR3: TGCGCCAGCAGTGAAGACAGGGCCATGACCGGGGAGCTGTTTTTT.

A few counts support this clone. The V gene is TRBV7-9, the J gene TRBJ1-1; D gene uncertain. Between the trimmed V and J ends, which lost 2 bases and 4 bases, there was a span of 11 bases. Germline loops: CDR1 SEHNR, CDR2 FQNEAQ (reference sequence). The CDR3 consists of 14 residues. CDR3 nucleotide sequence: TGTGCCAGCAGCTTAATGATGTCGGGCACTGAAGCTTTCTTT. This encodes CASSLMMSGTEAFF.

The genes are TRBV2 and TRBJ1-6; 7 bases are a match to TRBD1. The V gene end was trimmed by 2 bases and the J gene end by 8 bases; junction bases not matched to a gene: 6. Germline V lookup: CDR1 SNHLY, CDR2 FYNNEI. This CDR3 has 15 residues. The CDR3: CASSEMTGRDSPLHF. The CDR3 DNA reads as TGTGCCAGCAGTGAAATGACAGGGCGAGATTCACCCCTCCACTTT.

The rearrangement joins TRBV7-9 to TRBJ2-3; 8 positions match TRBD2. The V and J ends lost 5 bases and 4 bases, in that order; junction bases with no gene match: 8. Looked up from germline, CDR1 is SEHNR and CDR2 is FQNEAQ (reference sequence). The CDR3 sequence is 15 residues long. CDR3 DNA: TGTGCCAGCAGCCCAGGGACTAGGTCTCCAGATACGCAGTATTTT. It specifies CASSPGTRSPDTQYF.

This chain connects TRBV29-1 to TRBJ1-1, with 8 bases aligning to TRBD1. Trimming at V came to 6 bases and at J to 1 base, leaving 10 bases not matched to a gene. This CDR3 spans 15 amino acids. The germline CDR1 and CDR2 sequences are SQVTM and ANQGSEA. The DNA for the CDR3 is TGCAGCGTAGGCACAGGGGGGACAGGGAACACTGAAGCTTTCTTT. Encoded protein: CSVGTGGTGNTEAFF.

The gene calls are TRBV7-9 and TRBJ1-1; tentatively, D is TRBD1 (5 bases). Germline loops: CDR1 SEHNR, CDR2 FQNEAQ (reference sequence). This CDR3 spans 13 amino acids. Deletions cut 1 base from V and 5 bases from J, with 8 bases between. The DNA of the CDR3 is TGTGCCAGCAGCTTAGAGGGACTTACTGAAGCTTTCTTT. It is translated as CASSLEGLTEAFF.

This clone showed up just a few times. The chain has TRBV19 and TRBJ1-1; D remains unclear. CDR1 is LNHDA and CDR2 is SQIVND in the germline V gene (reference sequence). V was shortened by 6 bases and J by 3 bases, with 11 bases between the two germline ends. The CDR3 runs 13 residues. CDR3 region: CASRQSGDTEAFF. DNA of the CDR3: TGTGCCAGTAGGCAAAGCGGGGACACTGAAGCTTTCTTT. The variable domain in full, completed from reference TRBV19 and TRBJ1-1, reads DGGITQSPKYLFRKEGQNVTLSCEQNLNHDAMYWYRQDPGQGLRLIYYSQIVNDFQKGDIAEGYSVSREKKESFPLTVTSAQKNPTAFYLCASRQSGDTEAFFGQGTRLTVV.

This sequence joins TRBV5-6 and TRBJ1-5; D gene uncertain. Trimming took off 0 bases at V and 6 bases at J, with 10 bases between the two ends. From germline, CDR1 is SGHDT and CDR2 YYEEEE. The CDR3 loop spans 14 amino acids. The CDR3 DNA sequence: TGTGCCAGCAGCTTGGGCGACGGAGGTCAGCCCCAGCATTTT. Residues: CASSLGDGGQPQHF.